This T cell receptor beta chain was found in a study of shared clonotypes between healthy human individuals. Study observations and caveats: Tissues were not sampled, only blood, and their repertoires likely differ.

This CDR3 contains 16 residues. The trim removed 4 bases at V and 4 bases at J, leaving 11 bases unmatched. Germline CDR1 MGHRA, CDR2 YSYEKL. As for this clone: As yet, its antigen is unknown.

Sequenced by immunoSEQ multiplex PCR; TCRdb stores in-frame clones only, minus some. The sample holds about 2.1 million clones, about 94% seen once. Terminally differentiated effector memory CD45RA+ cells were excluded from the naive CD8 cells, which were CD45RO-negative and positively selected for CCR7. Donors were healthy HIV-negative adults without recent acute infections or vaccinations. The sequenced sample consisted of naive CD8+ T cells from PBMCs. The chain combines TRBV4-1 with TRBJ2-7, with TRBD2 matching 9 bases. This clonotype was obtained from a man younger than 35 in good health. Some clones in this sample may be carry-over from other donors' samples. The CDR3 reads CASSPVGAGGLYEQYF. DNA of the CDR3: TGCGCCAGCAGCCCAGTGGGAGCGGGAGGTTTGTACGAGCAGTACTTC.